This T cell receptor beta chain derives from a study of post-analysis software for immune sequencing data. As for the study in general: Courses of disease covered relapsing-remitting, secondary progressive and progressive-relapsing multiple sclerosis.

This clonotype turned up a few times. The antigen is undetermined. Libraries were made from TCR beta cDNA, and they carried unique molecular identifiers. Input amounts of 1 to 10 million T cells were used. These gave about 500,000 cDNA molecules, so each molecule approximated one T cell. TCRdb reprocessed the PCR reads with MiXCR, giving one entry per CDR3 protein. This table has 750,000 to 900,000 distinct CDR3 sequences, roughly 50% appearing once. General study points: Normalized Chao1 diversity was significantly lower in multiple sclerosis patients than in controls. Patients used about 5 TRBV segments, including TRBV5-6, TRBV5-1 and TRBV20-1, more often than controls.

With 5 bases removed from V and 11 bases from J, the gap between germline ends came to 16 bases. The CDR3 has 13 amino acids. Germline loops: CDR1 MNHEY, CDR2 SVGEGT. The TCR sequence derives from a girl between 5 and 17 years old with multiple sclerosis. This chain uses TRBV6-2 or TRBV6-3 with TRBJ2-1; tentatively, D is TRBD2 (6 bases). Material: blood. This CDR3 reads CASSPIIADQQFF. In DNA, the CDR3 is TGTGCCAGCAGTCCCATTATAGCGGACCAGCAGTTCTTC.